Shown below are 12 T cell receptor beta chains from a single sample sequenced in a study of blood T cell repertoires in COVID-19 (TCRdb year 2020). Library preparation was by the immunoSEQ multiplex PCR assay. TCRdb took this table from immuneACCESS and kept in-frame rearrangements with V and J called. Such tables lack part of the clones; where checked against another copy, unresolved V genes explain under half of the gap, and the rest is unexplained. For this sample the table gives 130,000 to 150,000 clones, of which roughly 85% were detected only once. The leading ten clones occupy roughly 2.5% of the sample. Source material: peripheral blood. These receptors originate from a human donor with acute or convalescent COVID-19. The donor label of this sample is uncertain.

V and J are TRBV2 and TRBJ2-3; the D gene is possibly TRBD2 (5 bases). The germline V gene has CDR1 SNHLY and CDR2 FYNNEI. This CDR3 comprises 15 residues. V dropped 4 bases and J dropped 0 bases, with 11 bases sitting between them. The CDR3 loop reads CASSGPGTSTDTQYF. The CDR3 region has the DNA TGTGCCAGCAGTGGGCCGGGAACTAGCACAGATACGCAGTATTTT. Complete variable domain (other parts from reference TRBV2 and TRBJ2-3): EPEVTQTPSHQVTQMGQEVILRCVPISNHLYFYWYRQILGQKVEFLVSFYNNEISEKSEIFDDQFSVERPDGSNFTLKIRSTKLEDSAMYFCASSGPGTSTDTQYFGPGTRLTVL.

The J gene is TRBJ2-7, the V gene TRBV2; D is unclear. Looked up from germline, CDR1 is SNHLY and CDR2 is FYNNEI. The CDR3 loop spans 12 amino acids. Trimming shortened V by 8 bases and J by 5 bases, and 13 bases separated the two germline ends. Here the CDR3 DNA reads TGTGCCAGCCGGGTGATTCGGAACGAGCAGTACTTC. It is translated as CASRVIRNEQYF.

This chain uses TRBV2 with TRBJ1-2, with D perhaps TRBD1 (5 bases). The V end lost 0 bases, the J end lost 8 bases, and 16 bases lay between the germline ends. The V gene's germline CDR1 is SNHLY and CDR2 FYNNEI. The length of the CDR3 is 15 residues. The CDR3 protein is CASSEARGSGGGYTF. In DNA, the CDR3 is TGTGCCAGCAGTGAAGCGCGGGGGTCGGGGGGGGGCTACACCTTC.

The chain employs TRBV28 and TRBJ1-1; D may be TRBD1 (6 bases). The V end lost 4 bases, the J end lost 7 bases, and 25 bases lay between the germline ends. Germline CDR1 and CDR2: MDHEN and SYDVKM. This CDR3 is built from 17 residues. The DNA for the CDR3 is TGTGCCAGCAGTTCGACCCCCGGATCGGGGGGGCGCATTGAAGCTTTCTTT. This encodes CASSSTPGSGGRIEAFF.

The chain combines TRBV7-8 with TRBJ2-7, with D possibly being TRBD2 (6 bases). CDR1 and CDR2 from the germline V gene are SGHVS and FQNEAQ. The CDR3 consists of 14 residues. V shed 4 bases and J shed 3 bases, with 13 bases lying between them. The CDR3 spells CASSWPGDLYEQYF. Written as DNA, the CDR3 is TGTGCCAGCAGCTGGCCGGGAGACCTCTACGAGCAGTACTTC.

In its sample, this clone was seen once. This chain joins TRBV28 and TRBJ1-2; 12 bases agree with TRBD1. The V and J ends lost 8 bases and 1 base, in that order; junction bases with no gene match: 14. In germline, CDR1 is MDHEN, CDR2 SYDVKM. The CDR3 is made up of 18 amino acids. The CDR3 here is CASHRGTGGAGGNYGYTF. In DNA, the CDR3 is TGTGCCAGCCATCGCGGGACAGGGGGCGCTGGGGGTAACTATGGCTACACCTTC.

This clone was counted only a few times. The chain's CDR3 is CASSLTGVAGYTF. The CDR3 DNA follows: TGTGCCAGCAGCTTAACAGGGGTGGCTGGCTACACCTTC. This chain uses TRBV7-8 with TRBJ1-2; 7 bases align to TRBD1. Looked up from germline, CDR1 is SGHVS and CDR2 is FQNEAQ. The V gene end was trimmed by 2 bases and the J gene end by 7 bases; junction bases not matched to a gene: 4. This CDR3 contains 13 residues.

The CDR3 loop reads CASSYRGAQPQHF. For the CDR3, the DNA is TGTGCCAGCAGTTACAGGGGTGCTCAGCCCCAGCATTTT. This sequence joins TRBV12-3 or TRBV12-4 and TRBJ1-5, with TRBD1 matching over 7 bases. V lost 4 bases, J lost 6 bases, and 3 bases stayed unmatched. The CDR3 runs 13 residues.

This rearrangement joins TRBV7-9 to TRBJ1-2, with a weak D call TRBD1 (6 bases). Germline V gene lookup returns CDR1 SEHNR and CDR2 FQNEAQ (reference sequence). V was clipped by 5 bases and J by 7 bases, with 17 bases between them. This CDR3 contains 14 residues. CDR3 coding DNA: TGTGCCAGCAGCGGGACCGGGACAATGTTTGGCTACACCTTC. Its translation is CASSGTGTMFGYTF.

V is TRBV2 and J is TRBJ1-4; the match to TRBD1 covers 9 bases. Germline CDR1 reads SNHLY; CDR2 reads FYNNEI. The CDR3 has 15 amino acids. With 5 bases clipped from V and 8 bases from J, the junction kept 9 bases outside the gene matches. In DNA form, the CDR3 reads TGTGCCAGCAGTCTTCGTGACAGGGGGAACGAAAAACTGTTTTTT. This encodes CASSLRDRGNEKLFF.

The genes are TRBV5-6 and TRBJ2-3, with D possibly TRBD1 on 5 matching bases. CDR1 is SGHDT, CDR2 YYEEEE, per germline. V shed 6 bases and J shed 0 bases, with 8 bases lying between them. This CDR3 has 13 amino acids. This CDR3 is CASNRQSTDTQYF. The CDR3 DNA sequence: TGTGCCAGCAACCGACAGAGCACAGATACGCAGTATTTT.

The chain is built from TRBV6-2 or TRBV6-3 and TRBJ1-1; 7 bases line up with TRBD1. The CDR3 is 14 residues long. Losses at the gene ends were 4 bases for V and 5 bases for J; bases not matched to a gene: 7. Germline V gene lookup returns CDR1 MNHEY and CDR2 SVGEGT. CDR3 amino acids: CASSFSTGDTEAFF. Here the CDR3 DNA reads TGTGCCAGCAGTTTCTCTACAGGGGATACTGAAGCTTTCTTT.